The clone carrying this T cell receptor (beta chain) was picked up a small number of times. The sample is drawn from a study of PD-1 blockade in mismatch repair-deficient tumors. Study-level information: All were previously treated, progressing patients with 12 mismatch repair-deficient cancer types.

Method: immunoSEQ multiplex PCR; TCRdb's copy keeps in-frame clones and lacks some. Of about 68,000 clones in the sample, 70% to 80% are singletons; the top ten hold about 5%. Sample: peripheral blood, taken 2 weeks after starting pembrolizumab. The sequence was obtained from an adult with mismatch repair-deficient cancer.

The CDR3 nucleotides are TGTGCCACCAGTTTAACGGGAGGGAATTACAATGAGCAGTTCTTC. Its translation is CATSLTGGNYNEQFF. This sequence joins TRBV15 and TRBJ2-1; TRBD2 matches at 8 bases. With 6 bases clipped from V and 4 bases from J, the junction kept 8 bases outside the gene matches. Germline values: CDR1 LNHNV, CDR2 YYDKDF (reference sequence). CDR3 size: 15 residues.